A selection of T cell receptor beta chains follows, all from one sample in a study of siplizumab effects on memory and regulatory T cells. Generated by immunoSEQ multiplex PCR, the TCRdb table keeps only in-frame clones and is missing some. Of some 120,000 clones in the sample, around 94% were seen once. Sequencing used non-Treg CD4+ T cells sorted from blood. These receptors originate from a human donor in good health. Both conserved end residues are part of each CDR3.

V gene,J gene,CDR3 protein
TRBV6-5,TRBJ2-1,CASSYHRDSNNEQFF
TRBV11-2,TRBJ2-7,CASSLDRPSGSQEQYF
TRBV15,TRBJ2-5,CATSRDRGQETQYF
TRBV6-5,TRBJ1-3,CASSYLGAGNTIYF
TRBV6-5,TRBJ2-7,CASSYASGLVGEQYF
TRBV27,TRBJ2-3,CASSLSSATDTQYF
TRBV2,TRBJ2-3,CASGPGAQYF
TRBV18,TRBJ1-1,CASSPPNSGLTEAFF
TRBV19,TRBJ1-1,CASRPGGVTEAFF
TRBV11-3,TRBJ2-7,CASSPGGYEQYF
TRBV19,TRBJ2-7,CASSISRTGGYEQYF
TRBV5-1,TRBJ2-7,CASSQTTSESSYEQYF
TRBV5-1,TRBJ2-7,CASSQTSGSLSYEQYF
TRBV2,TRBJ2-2,CASSATGGSSRELFF
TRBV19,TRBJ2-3,CASGTSAQDTQYF
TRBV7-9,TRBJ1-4,CASSLAPAGKNEKLFF
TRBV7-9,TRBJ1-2,CASSLGGGGIGYGYTF
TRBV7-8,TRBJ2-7,CASSSSWGPREQYF
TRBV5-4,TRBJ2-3,CASSLDSGSTDTQYF
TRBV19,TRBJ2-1,CASRGIGQGYMGEQFF
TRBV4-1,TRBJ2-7,CASSPGQGNTYEQYF
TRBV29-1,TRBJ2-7,CSVGPGQRYEQYF
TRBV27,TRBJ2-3,CASSMGGWDTQYF
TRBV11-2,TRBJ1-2,CASSLKQLYGYTF
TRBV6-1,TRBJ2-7,CASSLQTGSYEQYF
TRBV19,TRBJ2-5,CASSIRTGLHPATQYF
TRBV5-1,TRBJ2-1,CASSVDREQFF
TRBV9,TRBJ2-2,CASSVGPVAHTGELFF